Detailed here is one T cell receptor (beta chain). No cognate antigen has been identified for it. No much larger clone exists at a distance of one base, and base qualities are not known. TCRbeta CDR3 regions were amplified from genomic DNA using the immunoSEQ Assay, a bias-controlled multiplex PCR. Per the original workflow: Within the assay, amplification of reference gene primers was used to estimate how many nucleated cells each sample contained. To quantify the absolute abundance of each unique TCRbeta CDR3 rearrangement, sequence reads were collapsed and filtered. For each sample, productive Simpson clonality was calculated as the square root of Simpson's diversity index over productive rearrangements. This immuneACCESS table, as held by TCRdb, lists in-frame sequences with V and J called but not all clones. Of the missing ones, under half trace to an unresolved V gene in checked studies; the others have no known cause. That table supplies the V and J calls and clone size; D and trimming were determined from the DNA. The sample table contains roughly 190,000 clones; only one count was recorded for about 77% of them. The top ten hold 17% of the sample.

This specimen belongs to a study of blood T cell repertoires in COVID-19 (dated by TCRdb to about 2020). Study-level background: Samples covering the acute and convalescent phases of COVID-19 were provided by collaborators in the United States, Italy and Spain. The prospective study material was composed of cDNA or gDNA derived from T cells, B-cell-depleted T cells, or PBMCs. Deeply sampled blood TCRbeta repertoires from subjects exposed to, actively infected with, or recovered from COVID-19 were included in the dataset. The repertoires were made available in a free public database intended to serve as a resource for research on the immune response to SARS-CoV-2. Samples were obtained from the ongoing ImmuneRACE study (first 160 participants) and from over a thousand subjects provided by 6 global collaborators. Nearly every sample came with metadata listing a de-identified subject ID, COVID-19 status, age in years and sex. HLA class I and class II types, where available, came from metadata supplied by the sample provider rather than from assay-based typing.

General study outcomes and caveats: How much clinical and demographic metadata was included differed by source and by participant, and the metadata was provided uncurated.

From the cysteine through the phenylalanine, the CDR3 covers 13 amino acids. The only DNA kept is the CDR3, 39 bases in frame from the first base. For this chain, trimming is 3 bases at the V end and 4 bases at the J end, and the number of junction bases without a gene match is 2. For CDR1 and CDR2, the germline V gene lists MNHEY and SVGAGI. In the prospective study, participants were roughly 18 to 95 years old, resided in approximately 22 geographic areas of the United States, and were enrolled through a virtual design. In the prospective study, participants were assigned to cohorts based on the clinical history participants reported in a screening survey and a study questionnaire. In the prospective study, whole blood, serum and a nasopharyngeal or oropharyngeal swab were collected from each participant by mobile phlebotomists. Over a 2-month period, participants in the prospective study had the option of providing additional blood draws and questionnaires. Prospective study blood samples were shipped either frozen or at room temperature before DNA extraction.

This clonotype originated in a woman in her 50s with acute COVID-19. The rearranged chain carries TRBV6-5 and TRBJ1-1; TRBD1 lines up with 7 middle nucleotides. What was sequenced was PBMCs or T cells enriched from blood (not recorded which). The DNA reads as follows: TGTGCCAGCAGTTATGCAGGGGGCACTGAAGCTTTCTTT. This translates into CASSYAGGTEAFF.